The 29 T cell receptor beta chains below were found in one sample sequenced in a study of blood T cell repertoires in COVID-19. Measured with immunoSEQ multiplex PCR; TCRdb has only the in-frame clones, and not every one. The sample shows some 140,000 clones, roughly 76% of them seen only once. The specimen was peripheral blood. The receptors were gathered from a man older than 75 with acute or convalescent COVID-19.

This chain joins TRBV28 and TRBJ2-1; D perhaps matches TRBD1 (5 bases). The germline V gene has CDR1 MDHEN and CDR2 SYDVKM. Trimming took 5 bases from V and 3 from J, leaving 11 bases between them. The CDR3 is 14 amino acids. The CDR3 is CASSLLQGYNEQFF. The CDR3 region has the DNA TGTGCCAGCAGTCTTCTGCAGGGCTACAATGAGCAGTTCTTC.

The chain links TRBV7-8 to TRBJ2-5; D perhaps matches TRBD1 (6 bases). V lost 5 bases and J lost 2, with 9 bases in between. Germline V CDR1 and CDR2: SGHVS, FQNEAQ. This CDR3 is 13 amino acids long. The CDR3 DNA reads TGTGCCAGCAGCCCGGACAGTCAAGAGACCCAGTACTTC. Translation gives CASSPDSQETQYF.

The gene calls are TRBV7-9 and TRBJ1-5; D gene uncertain. The CDR3 has 13 amino acids. Trimming pared 5 bases from V and 0 bases from J, leaving 5 bases between. The V gene's germline CDR1 is SEHNR and CDR2 FQNEAQ (reference sequence). CDR3 DNA sequence: TGTGCCAGCAGCCTCTTTAGCAATCAGCCCCAGCATTTT. Encoded protein: CASSLFSNQPQHF.

The chain combines TRBV28 with TRBJ1-1; 9 bases map to TRBD1. Trimming at V came to 3 bases and at J to 5 bases, leaving 4 bases not matched to a gene. This CDR3 contains 14 residues. Germline values: CDR1 MDHEN, CDR2 SYDVKM. CDR3 sequence: CASSFGGQGTEAFF. Here the CDR3 DNA reads TGTGCCAGCAGTTTCGGGGGACAGGGTACTGAAGCTTTCTTT.

J is TRBJ1-2 and V is TRBV7-3; D not certain. Germline lookup yields CDR1 SGHTA and CDR2 FQGTGA. CDR3 size: 15 residues. The germline V and J ends were trimmed by 4 bases and 4 bases, with 16 bases remaining between them. The CDR3 DNA reads as TGTGCCAGCAGCTACCCGGAGGGCGGTTTCTATGGCTACACCTTC. This translates into CASSYPEGGFYGYTF.

As regards this clone: A clone one base away is much larger, so this may be a read error. Additional DNA sequences in this sample encode the identical CDR3. The rearrangement joins TRBV6-2 or TRBV6-3 to TRBJ1-1; D gene ambiguous. CDR3 length: 14 amino acids. Germline CDR1 is MNHEY and CDR2 is SVGEGT. Trimming removed 2 bases from V and 0 bases from J, with 7 bases in between. The CDR3 region has the DNA TGTGCCAGCAGTTACGGAGGGATGAACACTGAAGCTTTCTTT. This sequence encodes CASSYGGMNTEAFF.

The chain combines TRBV19 with TRBJ1-2; D is uncertain. Germline CDR1 reads LNHDA; CDR2 reads SQIVND (reference sequence). The CDR3 has 13 residues. Trimming left V 4 bases short and J 2 bases short, with 8 bases between. The CDR3 coding sequence is TGTGCCAGTAGTAACTACGGGAACTATGGCTACACCTTC. As protein: CASSNYGNYGYTF.

The chain combines TRBV19 with TRBJ2-5; a weak D match, TRBD2 (5 bases). The CDR3 consists of 15 residues. Germline values: CDR1 LNHDA, CDR2 SQIVND (reference sequence). V gave up 5 bases and J gave up 5 bases, with 18 bases separating them. CDR3 DNA: TGTGCCAGTAGTTCTGAGGCGGGTTACGGGGAGACCCAGTACTTC. Protein sequence: CASSSEAGYGETQYF.

This chain links TRBV5-5 with TRBJ2-7, with 10 bases that match TRBD2. V trimming: 3 bases; J trimming: 3 bases; junction bases outside the gene matches: 6. CDR3 length: 15 amino acids. Germline CDR1 is SGHKS and CDR2 is YYEKEE (reference sequence). The CDR3: CASSSQAGGIYEQYF. The CDR3 DNA sequence: TGTGCCAGCAGCTCCCAAGCGGGGGGGATCTACGAGCAGTACTTC.

The genes are TRBV6-5 and TRBJ2-4; TRBD1 aligns across 9 bases. The germline V gene encodes CDR1 MNHEY and CDR2 SVGAGI. The CDR3 sequence is 15 residues long. Trimming at V came to 7 bases and at J to 4 bases, leaving 8 bases not matched to a gene. The CDR3 nucleotides read TGTGCCAGCATTTTGACAGGGGGTACTAAAAACATTCAGTACTTC. It is translated as CASILTGGTKNIQYF.

The rearrangement joins TRBV7-8 to TRBJ2-7; D is undetermined. CDR1 and CDR2 (germline): SGHVS, FQNEAQ. The germline V and J ends were trimmed by 5 bases and 0 bases, with 11 bases remaining between them. The CDR3 is made up of 14 amino acids. Written as DNA, the CDR3 is TGTGCCAGCAGCCCTCAACCGAGCTCCTACGAGCAGTACTTC. This sequence encodes CASSPQPSSYEQYF.

CDR3 region: CASGRDYGYTF. The CDR3 DNA reads as TGTGCCAGCGGCAGGGACTATGGCTACACCTTC. The genes are TRBV6-5 and TRBJ1-2, with D tentatively TRBD1 (5 bases). Trimming left V 8 bases short and J 3 bases short, with 7 bases between. Germline CDR1 is MNHEY and CDR2 is SVGAGI. This CDR3 has 11 residues.

The V gene is TRBV6-6, the J gene TRBJ1-6; 7 bases match TRBD1. The CDR3 totals 14 residues. Germline CDR1 and CDR2: MNHNY and SVGAGI (reference sequence). Trimming removed 6 bases from V and 7 bases from J; junction bases left unmatched: 6. DNA of the CDR3: TGTGCCAGCAGCCAGGGGGGCGGCAATTCACCCCTCCACTTT. Its translation is CASSQGGGNSPLHF.

This clone was seen more than once but under ten times. The sample contains more than one DNA sequence encoding this CDR3. V gene TRBV3-1 (or the pseudogene TRBV3-2) combines with J gene TRBJ1-1; no definite D call. Trimming took 4 bases from V and 0 from J, leaving 6 bases between them. Germline V gives CDR1 LGHDT, CDR2 YNNKEL (reference sequence). This CDR3 comprises 13 residues. In DNA form, the CDR3 reads TGTGCCAGCAGCCCGGTCGTGAACACTGAAGCTTTCTTT. This gives the protein CASSPVVNTEAFF.

The CDR3 spells CASSGNSGGGETQYF. In DNA form, the CDR3 reads TGTGCCAGCAGTGGAAATAGCGGGGGTGGTGAGACCCAGTACTTC. The V call is TRBV2, the J call TRBJ2-5; TRBD2 aligns across 9 bases. The length of the CDR3 is 15 residues. J lost 5 bases, V lost 4 bases, and 8 bases had no gene match. Germline-derived CDR1 and CDR2 are SNHLY and FYNNEI.

This chain joins TRBV4-2 and TRBJ2-7; 8 positions match TRBD1. The CDR3 contains 16 residues. Germline assignment: CDR1 LGHNA and CDR2 YNFKEQ. Trimming removed 2 bases from V and 5 bases from J; junction bases left unmatched: 11. The CDR3, as DNA: TGTGCCAGCAGCCAATATCTGAGACAGGGGCACCACGAGCAGTACTTC. As protein: CASSQYLRQGHHEQYF.

This clone has only a few counts. V is TRBV19 and J is TRBJ2-7; D ambiguous. V was cut by 6 bases and J by 6 bases, with 12 bases left in between. This CDR3 spans 12 amino acids. CDR1 is LNHDA and CDR2 is SQIVND in the germline V gene (reference sequence). DNA for the CDR3: TGTGCCAGTAGATTCGTTTCGGGCGAGCAGTACTTC. This codes for CASRFVSGEQYF. The variable domain in full, with the rest retrieved from reference TRBV19 and TRBJ2-7, is DGGITQSPKYLFRKEGQNVTLSCEQNLNHDAMYWYRQDPGQGLRLIYYSQIVNDFQKGDIAEGYSVSREKKESFPLTVTSAQKNPTAFYLCASRFVSGEQYFGPGTRLTVT.

This clone is a singleton in its sample. This CDR3 is also generated by other DNA sequences in the sample. The chain carries TRBV7-3 and TRBJ2-3, with 9 nucleotides matching TRBD1. Germline assignment: CDR1 SGHTA and CDR2 FQGTGA. The V gene end was trimmed by 6 bases and the J gene end by 2 bases; junction bases not matched to a gene: 6. The CDR3 extends over 15 amino acids. Here the CDR3 reads CASSSGTGNTDTQYF. In DNA, the CDR3 is TGTGCCAGCAGTTCCGGGACAGGGAACACAGATACGCAGTATTTT. The full variable domain, completed using reference TRBV7-3 and TRBJ2-3, is GAGVSQTPSNKVTEKGKYVELRCDPISGHTALYWYRQSLGQGPEFLIYFQGTGAADDSGLPNDRFFAVRPEGSVSTLKIQRTERGDSAVYLCASSSGTGNTDTQYFGPGTRLTVL.

This chain uses TRBV28 with TRBJ2-2; 12 nucleotides match TRBD1. The ends lost 6 bases at V and 7 bases at J; junction bases unmatched: 6. The CDR3 loop spans 15 amino acids. Germline values: CDR1 MDHEN, CDR2 SYDVKM. In nucleotides, the CDR3 is TGTGCCAGCAGCTGGGACAGGGGGCGAATCGGGGAGCTGTTTTTT. This sequence encodes CASSWDRGRIGELFF. The full variable domain, its missing parts supplied by reference TRBV28 and TRBJ2-2, is DVKVTQSSRYLVKRTGEKVFLECVQDMDHENMFWYRQDPGLGLRLIYFSYDVKMKEKGDIPEGYSVSREKKERFSLILESASTNQTSMYLCASSWDRGRIGELFFGEGSRLTVL.

This clone has only a few counts. The chain is built from TRBV5-6 and TRBJ2-2; 10 bases are shared with TRBD1. Germline V gene lookup returns CDR1 SGHDT and CDR2 YYEEEE. This CDR3 comprises 15 residues. The J segment lost 3 bases and the V segment lost 4 bases, leaving 3 bases of the junction unmatched. CDR3 protein: CASSAGQGDTGELFF. The CDR3, as DNA: TGTGCCAGCAGCGCCGGACAGGGGGACACCGGGGAGCTGTTTTTT. Combining the CDR3 with reference TRBV5-6 and TRBJ2-2 gives the whole variable domain DAGVTQSPTHLIKTRGQQVTLRCSPKSGHDTVSWYQQALGQGPQFIFQYYEEEERQRGNFPDRFSGHQFPNYSSELNVNALLLGDSALYLCASSAGQGDTGELFFGEGSRLTVL.

The chain employs TRBV2 and TRBJ1-2; D is unclear. The CDR3 length is 14 residues. The V and J ends lost 9 bases and 1 base respectively, with 15 bases between them. The V gene's germline CDR1 is SNHLY and CDR2 FYNNEI. The CDR3 bases are TGTGCCAGTAAAATACAGAACAATAACTATGGCTACACCTTC. Amino acid sequence: CASKIQNNNYGYTF. The whole variable domain, filled in from reference TRBV2 and TRBJ1-2, reads EPEVTQTPSHQVTQMGQEVILRCVPISNHLYFYWYRQILGQKVEFLVSFYNNEISEKSEIFDDQFSVERPDGSNFTLKIRSTKLEDSAMYFCASKIQNNNYGYTFGSGTRLTVV.

The J gene is TRBJ2-3, the V gene TRBV6-5; D gene ambiguous. Between the trimmed V and J ends, which lost 6 bases and 0 bases, there was a span of 10 bases. The germline V gene has CDR1 MNHEY and CDR2 SVGAGI. This CDR3 comprises 14 residues. The CDR3 protein is CASRTSSSTDTQYF. The CDR3 DNA reads TGTGCCAGCAGGACTTCTTCTAGCACAGATACGCAGTATTTT.

V gene TRBV15 combines with J gene TRBJ2-1; 8 nucleotides match TRBD1. Germline V gives CDR1 LNHNV, CDR2 YYDKDF (reference sequence). CDR3 size: 16 residues. With 2 bases clipped from V and 5 bases from J, the junction kept 8 bases outside the gene matches. DNA of the CDR3: TGTGCCACCAGCAGAAGCACCGGGACAGGAGACAATGAGCAGTTCTTC. Its protein product is CATSRSTGTGDNEQFF.

The chain carries TRBV5-6 and TRBJ2-7, with TRBD1 matching 9 bases. The CDR3 spans 12 residues. With 3 bases clipped from V and 12 bases from J, the junction kept 7 bases outside the gene matches. Germline CDR1 reads SGHDT; CDR2 reads YYEEEE. CDR3: CASSWDRDSPYF. The CDR3 nucleotides read TGTGCCAGCAGCTGGGACAGGGACTCTCCGTACTTC.

The chain is built from TRBV19 and TRBJ2-1; possibly TRBD1 for D (5 bases). The CDR3 is made up of 15 amino acids. V dropped 1 base and J dropped 2 bases, with 9 bases sitting between them. Germline values: CDR1 LNHDA, CDR2 SQIVND (reference sequence). The CDR3 nucleotides read TGTGCCAGTAGTATAGGGGGCTTAACCTACAATGAGCAGTTCTTC. This encodes CASSIGGLTYNEQFF.

This clone was observed once. The gene calls are TRBV18 and TRBJ1-1; D gene uncertain. In germline, CDR1 is KGHSH, CDR2 LQKENI. This CDR3 comprises 13 residues. Trimming cost V 5 bases and J 1 base, with 8 bases left between them. CDR3 region: CASSSAGNTEAFF. In DNA, the CDR3 is TGTGCCAGCTCAAGTGCAGGGAACACTGAAGCTTTCTTT.

As DNA, the CDR3 is TGTGCCAGCTCACCAGCGCGGGGGGCTTACGAGCAGTACTTC. Residues: CASSPARGAYEQYF. This chain uses TRBV18 with TRBJ2-7; 8 bases align to TRBD2. The CDR3 contains 14 residues. V gave up 2 bases and J gave up 4 bases; unmatched junction bases: 4. The germline CDR1 and CDR2 sequences are KGHSH and LQKENI.

The chain has TRBV7-2 and TRBJ1-2; 9 bases match TRBD1. V shed 1 base, J shed 8 bases, and the junction held 8 bases outside the gene matches. Germline lookup yields CDR1 SGHTA and CDR2 FQGNSA. The CDR3 is 15 residues long. The CDR3 sequence is CASSLDVGTGNGYTF. Written as DNA, the CDR3 is TGTGCCAGCAGCTTAGACGTGGGGACAGGGAACGGCTACACCTTC.

This clone occurred a few times. The rearrangement joins TRBV28 to TRBJ1-2; possible D gene TRBD1, 5 bases. In germline, CDR1 is MDHEN, CDR2 SYDVKM. The V end was cut by 5 bases, the J end by 4 bases, with 14 bases between. The CDR3 consists of 14 residues. CDR3 in DNA: TGTGCCAGCAGTGAGGGACGGGGAGGCTATGGCTACACCTTC. Protein sequence: CASSEGRGGYGYTF.